The 27 T cell receptor beta chains below all came from one sample that was sequenced in a study of response to subunit inactivated influenza vaccine. TCRdb fed the RT-PCR reads into MiXCR, producing one record per CDR3 protein. The table lists a few hundred thousand distinct CDR3 sequences, around a fifth of them singletons. Material: PBMCs from blood, obtained around 22 months after vaccination. The receptors come from a man aged 50 to 69 who received an inactivated influenza vaccine.

The chain links TRBV5-1 to TRBJ1-4, with a possible D match to TRBD1 (6 bases). Germline V lookup: CDR1 SGHRS, CDR2 YFSETQ. This CDR3 has 14 amino acids. V was shortened by 4 bases and J by 8 bases, with 15 bases between the two germline ends. The CDR3 nucleotides read TGCGCCAGCAGCCAAGGGGGGAAGGAAGAAAAACTGTTTTTT. Residues: CASSQGGKEEKLFF.

V usage is TRBV4-3 and J usage is TRBJ2-3; no reliable D call. This CDR3 contains 14 residues. CDR1 and CDR2 (germline): LGHNA, YSLEER. V gave up 0 bases and J gave up 2 bases, with 6 bases separating them. CDR3 DNA sequence: TGCGCCAGCAGCCAAGATGAAGCCACAGATACGCAGTATTTT. Translating gives CASSQDEATDTQYF.

This rearrangement joins TRBV5-1 to TRBJ2-3; 8 bases map to TRBD2. The germline gives CDR1 SGHRS, CDR2 YFSETQ. Trimming at V came to 5 bases and at J to 6 bases, leaving 14 bases not matched to a gene. The CDR3 is 16 amino acids. The CDR3 DNA is TGCGCCAGCAGTCAAAGAGCGGGGGCCACAGGGGATACGCAGTATTTT. This sequence encodes CASSQRAGATGDTQYF.

In its sample, this clonotype was seen many times. The CDR3 coding sequence is TGTGCCAGCACCTCATCTGGGATGCAGTACTTC. This sequence encodes CASTSSGMQYF. The chain joins TRBV7-8 to TRBJ2-7, with D unresolved. Germline lookup yields CDR1 SGHVS and CDR2 FQNEAQ. V lost 7 bases to trimming and J lost 9 bases, with 13 bases between them. The CDR3 length is 11 residues.

With respect to this clonotype: One end of the junction fails to match germline, which may point to a read error. The J gene is TRBJ1-2, the V gene TRBV4-3, with D unresolved. The germline gives CDR1 LGHNA, CDR2 YSLEER. The CDR3 is 16 amino acids. CDR3: CASSQGEGRLDYGYTF. The CDR3 region has the DNA TGCGCCAGCAGCCAAGGTGAAGGCCGCCTCGATTATGGCTATACCTTC.

J is TRBJ2-5 and V is TRBV7-2; D remains unclear. V was trimmed by 5 bases and J by 3 bases, leaving 10 bases between them. Per the germline V gene, CDR1 is SGHTA and CDR2 is FQGNSA. This CDR3 contains 13 residues. The CDR3 spells CASSTDGKETQYF. The CDR3 coding sequence is TGTGCCAGCAGCACTGATGGGAAAGAGACCCAGTACTTC.

The chain uses TRBV4-2 and TRBJ2-7; unclear D gene. From germline, CDR1 is LGHNA and CDR2 YNFKEQ. CDR3 length equals 13 residues. Trimming took off 0 bases at V and 9 bases at J, with 12 bases between the two ends. CDR3 region: CASSQDIGKRQYF. For the CDR3, the DNA is TGTGCCAGCAGCCAAGATATAGGGAAAAGGCAGTACTTC.

This clonotype was seen a few times. The chain couples TRBV18 to TRBJ2-7, with D possibly being TRBD1 or TRBD2 (5 bases each). V was pared by 6 bases and J by 0 bases, with 21 bases between. From germline, CDR1 is KGHSH and CDR2 LQKENI. The CDR3 spans 17 residues. The CDR3 loop is CASSLEEARGTSYEQYF. The DNA for the CDR3 is TGTGCCAGCTCCCTTGAGGAGGCTAGGGGAACCTCCTACGAGCAGTACTTC.

The chain employs TRBV7-9 and TRBJ1-1, with TRBD1 matching over 7 bases. Trimming cost V 3 bases and J 7 bases; bases outside gene matches: 2. The V gene's germline CDR1 is SEHNR and CDR2 FQNEAQ (reference sequence). CDR3 length: 12 amino acids. For the CDR3, the DNA is TGTGCCAGCAGCTTGCGGGACAGTGAAGCTTTCTTT. Its protein product is CASSLRDSEAFF.

Written as DNA, the CDR3 is TGTGCCAGCAGTTCCCGGGACAGACCAAAAGAGACCCAGTACTTC. Translation gives CASSSRDRPKETQYF. The chain uses TRBV6-5 and TRBJ2-5; TRBD1 aligns across 7 bases. Per the germline V gene, CDR1 is MNHEY and CDR2 is SVGAGI. Trimming removed 4 bases from V and 3 bases from J; junction bases left unmatched: 8. The CDR3 totals 15 residues.

This clonotype was counted only a few times. This rearrangement joins TRBV20-1 to TRBJ2-6, with a possible D match to TRBD2 (6 bases). V was trimmed by 1 base and J by 2 bases, leaving 15 bases between them. CDR3 length equals 17 residues. Germline V CDR1 and CDR2: DFQATT, SNEGSKA (reference sequence). DNA for the CDR3: TGCAGTGCTAGAGGATCTGGGGGGTACCCTGGGGCCAACGTCCTGACTTTC. It yields the protein CSARGSGGYPGANVLTF.

Only a few counts were recorded for this clonotype. The chain couples TRBV7-2 to TRBJ1-5, with a tentative D call TRBD1 (6 bases). CDR1 and CDR2 (germline): SGHTA, FQGNSA. The length of the CDR3 is 14 residues. Between the trimmed V and J ends, which lost 0 bases and 6 bases, there was a span of 9 bases. The CDR3 sequence is CASSLAQGGQPQHF. The CDR3 DNA follows: TGTGCCAGCAGCTTAGCACAGGGCGGTCAGCCCCAGCATTTT. The variable domain in full, with the rest retrieved from reference TRBV7-2 and TRBJ1-5, is GAGVSQSPSNKVTEKGKDVELRCDPISGHTALYWYRQSLGQGLEFLIYFQGNSAPDKSGLPSDRFSAERTGGSVSTLTIQRTQQEDSAVYLCASSLAQGGQPQHFGDGTRLSIL.

The chain combines TRBV5-1 with TRBJ2-2, with D perhaps TRBD1 or TRBD2 (5 bases each). V lost 4 bases and J lost 6, with 13 bases in between. The germline V gene encodes CDR1 SGHRS and CDR2 YFSETQ. CDR3 size: 14 residues. The CDR3 bases are TGCGCCAGCAGCCAACTCCAGGGAGCCGGGGAGCTGTTTTTT. This translates into CASSQLQGAGELFF.

The CDR3, as DNA: TGTGCCAGCAGCTCTTCTCCCCAGACAGATACGCAGTATTTT. This codes for CASSSSPQTDTQYF. V is TRBV7-8 and J is TRBJ2-3, with D unresolved. The V gene lost 4 bases and the J gene lost 3 bases, with 11 bases spanning the gap. This CDR3 contains 14 residues. The V gene's germline CDR1 is SGHVS and CDR2 FQNEAQ.

V gene TRBV12-3 or TRBV12-4 combines with J gene TRBJ1-1; 9 nucleotides align to TRBD1. Unmatched junction bases numbered 9, after V lost 6 bases and J lost 7 bases. The CDR3 sequence is 14 residues long. The CDR3 DNA sequence: TGTGCCAGCAGCCCAACAGGGGGCAAAGGTGAAGCTTTCTTT. Amino acid sequence: CASSPTGGKGEAFF.

V gene TRBV6-1 combines with J gene TRBJ1-2, with TRBD1 identical over 7 bases. This CDR3 is built from 14 residues. From germline, CDR1 is MNHNS and CDR2 SASEGT. After removal of 6 bases from V and 8 bases from J, the junction contained 12 bases not matched to a gene. CDR3 in amino acids: CASRELTGLGGYTF. The CDR3 DNA is TGTGCCAGCAGAGAGCTGACAGGGTTGGGCGGCTACACCTTC.

This clonotype has more than one count but fewer than ten. This rearrangement joins TRBV20-1 to TRBJ2-1; D gene unclear. This CDR3 comprises 15 residues. CDR1 is DFQATT, CDR2 SNEGSKA, per germline (reference sequence). Trimming stripped 1 base from V and 6 bases from J, with 16 bases between. The CDR3 nucleotides are TGCAGTGCTAGAGTGGACCCCTCAGGATCCAATGAGCAGTTCTTC. This translates into CSARVDPSGSNEQFF.

This clonotype was recorded a few times. The chain couples TRBV6-4 to TRBJ1-5; no definite D call. Germline CDR1 MRHNA, CDR2 SNTAGT. The CDR3 has 14 amino acids. V dropped 4 bases and J dropped 4 bases, with 11 bases sitting between them. The CDR3 sequence: CASSAGGINQPQHF. The DNA for the CDR3 is TGTGCCAGCAGTGCCGGCGGGATAAATCAGCCCCAGCATTTT.

This clonotype has more than one count but fewer than ten. This chain links TRBV20-1 with TRBJ1-5; 7 nucleotides align to TRBD1. Trimming removed 6 bases from V and 0 bases from J; junction bases left unmatched: 11. The germline V gene encodes CDR1 DFQATT and CDR2 SNEGSKA (reference sequence). The CDR3 loop spans 16 amino acids. This CDR3 is CSALRQGLRSNQPQHF. CDR3 nucleotide sequence: TGCAGTGCACTTCGACAGGGATTGCGTAGCAATCAGCCCCAGCATTTT.

Ten or more counts support this clonotype. The rearrangement links TRBV12-3 or TRBV12-4 to TRBJ1-4; no clear D. Trimming took 3 bases from V and 8 from J, leaving 13 bases between them. This CDR3 has 14 residues. CDR3 DNA sequence: TGTGCCAGCAGTTTTGGGCAGGCGGGGGAAAAACTGTTTTTT. This codes for CASSFGQAGEKLFF.

This clonotype was seen more than once but under ten times. The chain couples TRBV11-2 to TRBJ2-2, with D perhaps TRBD2 (6 bases). The V end lost 5 bases, the J end lost 7 bases, and 14 bases lay between the germline ends. Germline V gives CDR1 SGHAT, CDR2 FQNNGV. CDR3 length equals 14 residues. As DNA, the CDR3 is TGTGCCAGCAGCCCCTGGAGGGCTTTCGGGGAGCTGTTTTTT. Amino acids: CASSPWRAFGELFF.

In its sample, this clonotype was seen many times. The gene calls are TRBV20-1 and TRBJ2-1, with D tentatively TRBD2 (6 bases). Per germline, CDR1 DFQATT and CDR2 SNEGSKA (reference sequence). The CDR3 extends over 14 amino acids. V lost 5 bases and J lost 5, with 16 bases in between. The DNA of the CDR3 is TGCAGTGCTTACCGACTAGAACGGAACAATGAGCAGTTCTTC. Its translation is CSAYRLERNNEQFF.

The chain couples TRBV19 to TRBJ2-2, with 8 bases fitting TRBD1. The CDR3 has 16 amino acids. With V trimmed by 7 bases and J by 4 bases, 11 bases remained unmatched. The germline V gene has CDR1 LNHDA and CDR2 SQIVND (reference sequence). CDR3 region: CASKGIRDRITGELFF. The DNA of the CDR3 is TGTGCCAGTAAGGGGATCCGGGACAGGATCACCGGGGAGCTGTTTTTT.

In this sample, this clonotype turned up a few times. This sequence joins TRBV9 and TRBJ1-1; D is ambiguous. There are 15 residues in the CDR3. Deletions cut 0 bases from V and 0 bases from J, with 9 bases between. Per the germline V gene, CDR1 is SGDLS and CDR2 is YYNGEE. CDR3 nucleotides: TGTGCCAGCAGCGTAGGGCAAGGTTTGAACACTGAAGCTTTCTTT. It codes for CASSVGQGLNTEAFF.

This rearrangement joins TRBV18 to TRBJ1-1, with 9 bases matching TRBD1. The V segment lost 3 bases and the J segment 0 bases; nucleotides outside the gene matches: 2. CDR3 length equals 15 residues. CDR1 is KGHSH and CDR2 is LQKENI in the germline V gene. DNA of the CDR3: TGTGCCAGCTCACCGGGACAGGGTGTGAACACTGAAGCTTTCTTT. This codes for CASSPGQGVNTEAFF.

This sequence joins TRBV20-1 and TRBJ1-1, with D tentatively TRBD1 (5 bases). The CDR3 sequence is 13 residues long. V lost 6 bases to trimming and J lost 0 bases, with 11 bases between them. Germline V gene data show CDR1 as DFQATT and CDR2 as SNEGSKA (reference sequence). The CDR3: CSADSTLNTEAFF. CDR3 nucleotides: TGCAGTGCCGACAGCACCCTGAACACTGAAGCTTTCTTT.

This chain links TRBV5-1 with TRBJ1-4; the match to TRBD1 covers 11 bases. CDR3 size: 17 residues. Germline V CDR1 and CDR2: SGHRS, YFSETQ. Unmatched junction bases numbered 13, after V lost 2 bases and J lost 10 bases. The CDR3 region is CASSFRGQGDPRGKLFF. The CDR3 DNA follows: TGCGCCAGCAGCTTCAGGGGACAGGGGGACCCCCGCGGAAAACTGTTTTTT.